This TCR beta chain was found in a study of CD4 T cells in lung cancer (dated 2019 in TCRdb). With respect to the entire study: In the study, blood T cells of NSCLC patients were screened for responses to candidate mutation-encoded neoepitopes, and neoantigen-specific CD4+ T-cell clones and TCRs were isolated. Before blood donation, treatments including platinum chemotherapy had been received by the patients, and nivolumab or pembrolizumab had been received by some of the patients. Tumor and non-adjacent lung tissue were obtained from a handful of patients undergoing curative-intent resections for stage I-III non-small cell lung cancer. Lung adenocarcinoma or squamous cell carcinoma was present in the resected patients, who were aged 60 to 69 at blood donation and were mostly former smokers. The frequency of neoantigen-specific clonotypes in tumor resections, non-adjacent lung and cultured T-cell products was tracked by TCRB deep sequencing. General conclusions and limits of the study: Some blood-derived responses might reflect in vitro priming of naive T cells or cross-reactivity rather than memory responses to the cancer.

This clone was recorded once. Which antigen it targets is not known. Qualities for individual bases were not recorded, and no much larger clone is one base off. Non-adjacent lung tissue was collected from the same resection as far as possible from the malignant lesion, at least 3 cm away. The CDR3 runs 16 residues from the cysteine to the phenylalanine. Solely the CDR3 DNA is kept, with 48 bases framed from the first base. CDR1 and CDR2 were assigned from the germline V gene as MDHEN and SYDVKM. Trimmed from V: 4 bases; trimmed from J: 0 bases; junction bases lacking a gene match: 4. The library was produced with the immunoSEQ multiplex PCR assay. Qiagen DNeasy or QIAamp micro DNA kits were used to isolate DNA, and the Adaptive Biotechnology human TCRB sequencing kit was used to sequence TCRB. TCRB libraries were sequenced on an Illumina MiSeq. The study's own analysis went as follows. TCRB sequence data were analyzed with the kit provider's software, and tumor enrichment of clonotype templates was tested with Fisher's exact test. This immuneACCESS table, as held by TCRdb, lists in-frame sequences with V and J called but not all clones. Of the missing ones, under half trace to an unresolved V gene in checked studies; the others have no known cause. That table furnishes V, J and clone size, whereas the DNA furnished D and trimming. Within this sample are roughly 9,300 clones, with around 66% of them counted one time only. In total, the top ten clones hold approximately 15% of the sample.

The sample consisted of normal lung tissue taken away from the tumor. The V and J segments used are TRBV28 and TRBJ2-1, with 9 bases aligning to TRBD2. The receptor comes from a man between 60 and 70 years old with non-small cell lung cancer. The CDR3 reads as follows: CASSSRLADSYNEQFF. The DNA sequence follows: TGTGCCAGCAGTTCCAGACTAGCGGACTCCTACAATGAGCAGTTCTTC.